This T cell receptor (beta chain) was retrieved from a study of cytomegalovirus exposure and HLA in healthy donors. The PCR made use of 60 Vbeta and 13 Jbeta primers. Here immunoSEQ multiplex PCR was the method, and the copy in TCRdb shows in-frame clones only, minus some. This repertoire shows some 130,000 clones, 75% to 80% found once; its top ten account for around 2%. Trimming left V 1 base short and J 5 bases short, with 8 bases between. The germline V gene has CDR1 SEHNR and CDR2 FQNEAQ (reference sequence). There are 13 residues in the CDR3. The source is a man younger than 40 in good health and CMV-seronegative. The chain recombines TRBV7-9 with TRBJ2-5; D uncertain. The sequenced sample consisted of PBMCs. This chain's CDR3 is CASSLGVTETQYF. The CDR3 coding sequence is TGTGCCAGCAGCTTAGGAGTGACTGAGACCCAGTACTTC.